Sequencing of this T cell receptor (beta chain) was carried out in a study of glioma-infiltrating T cells after dendritic cell vaccination. The CDR3 sequence is 13 residues long. V gave up 5 bases and J gave up 2 bases, with 10 bases separating them. Germline V lookup: CDR1 MNHEY, CDR2 SMNVEV (reference sequence). PBMC were collected before vaccination, two weeks after the third vaccination, and at progression. Profiled with immunoSEQ multiplex PCR; TCRdb holds only in-frame clones, not every one. The data show 85,000 to 95,000 clones, under 90% seen once. V and J are TRBV27 and TRBJ2-7; weak D call: TRBD1 (5 bases). This clonotype was obtained from a human donor with glioblastoma. Source: blood, taken before dendritic cell vaccination. CDR3 amino acids: CASSPDRAYEQYF. CDR3 nucleotides: TGTGCCAGCAGTCCAGACAGAGCCTACGAGCAGTACTTC.